This T cell receptor (beta chain) emerged from a study of control samples from healthy donors and cancer patients. The CDR3 covers 16 residues. CDR1 is MNHEY, CDR2 SVGAGI, per germline. V shed 0 bases and J shed 4 bases, with 13 bases lying between them. Method: immunoSEQ multiplex PCR; TCRdb's copy keeps in-frame clones and lacks some. Here the sample spans 130,000 to 150,000 clones, around 90% being singletons. This receptor was obtained from a young man in good health. V and J are TRBV6-5 and TRBJ2-1, with a possible D match to TRBD2 (5 bases). The sample taken for sequencing was blood. The DNA of the CDR3 is TGTGCCAGCAGTTACTCGATTACTGGGAGTTACAATGAGCAGTTCTTC. Residues: CASSYSITGSYNEQFF.